The TCR beta chain under discussion was sequenced for a study of regulatory dendritic cells for organ transplantation. Study-wide findings and caveats: Regulatory dendritic cells appeared to expand memory CD8+ clones less than mature ones. Alloreactive memory CD8+ T cell pools varied considerably between individuals. Memory CD8+ T cells were the most oligoclonal; naive cells were highly diverse.

The V gene's germline CDR1 is SGHRS and CDR2 YFSETQ. The CDR3 contains 18 residues. The J segment lost 0 bases and the V segment lost 4 bases, leaving 7 bases of the junction unmatched. As regards this clone: Its antigen is not identified.

CD4+ or CD8+ T cells were sorted as naive CD45RA+ or memory CD45RO+. Profiled with immunoSEQ multiplex PCR; TCRdb holds only in-frame clones, not every one. The repertoire holds 29,000 or so clones, with approximately 79% as singletons. V is TRBV5-1 and J is TRBJ2-1; the match to TRBD2 covers 13 bases. The clonotype comes from a human donor in good health. Sequencing input: memory CD4+ T cells from blood. Described subset: CD45RO+ memory T cells. The CDR3, as DNA: TGCGCCAGCAGCCGGACTAGCGGGAGTTGGAGCTCCTACAATGAGCAGTTCTTC. Protein: CASSRTSGSWSSYNEQFF.